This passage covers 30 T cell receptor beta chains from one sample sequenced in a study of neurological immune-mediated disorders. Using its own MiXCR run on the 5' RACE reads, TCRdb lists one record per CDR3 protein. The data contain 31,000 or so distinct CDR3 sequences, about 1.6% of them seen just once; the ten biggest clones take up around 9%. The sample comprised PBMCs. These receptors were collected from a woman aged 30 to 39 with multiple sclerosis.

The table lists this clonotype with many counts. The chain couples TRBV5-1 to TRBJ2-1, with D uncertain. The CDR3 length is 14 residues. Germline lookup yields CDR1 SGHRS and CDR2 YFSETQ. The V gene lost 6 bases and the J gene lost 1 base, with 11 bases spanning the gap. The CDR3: CASIKSASYNEQFF. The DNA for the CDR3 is TGCGCCAGCATCAAGAGTGCTTCCTACAATGAGCAGTTCTTC.

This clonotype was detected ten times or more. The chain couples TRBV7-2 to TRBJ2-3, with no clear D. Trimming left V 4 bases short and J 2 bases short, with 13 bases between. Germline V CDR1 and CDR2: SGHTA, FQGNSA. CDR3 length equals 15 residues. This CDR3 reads CASSSDQTTTDTQYF. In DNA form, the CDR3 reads TGTGCCAGCAGCTCGGATCAGACCACCACAGATACGCAGTATTTT.

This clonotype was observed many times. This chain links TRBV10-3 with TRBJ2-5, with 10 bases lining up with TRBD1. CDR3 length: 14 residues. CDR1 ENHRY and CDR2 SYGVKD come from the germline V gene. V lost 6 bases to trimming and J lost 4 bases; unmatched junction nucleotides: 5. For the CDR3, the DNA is TGTGCCATCAGCCCCGGACAGGGGGTAGAGACCCAGTACTTC. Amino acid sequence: CAISPGQGVETQYF.

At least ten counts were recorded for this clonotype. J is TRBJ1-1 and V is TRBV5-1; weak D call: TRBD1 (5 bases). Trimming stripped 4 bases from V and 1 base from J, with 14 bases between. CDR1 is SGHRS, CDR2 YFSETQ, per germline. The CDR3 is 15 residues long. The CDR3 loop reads CASSPGLGGNTEAFF. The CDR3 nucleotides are TGCGCCAGCAGCCCGGGACTTGGCGGGAACACTGAAGCTTTCTTT.

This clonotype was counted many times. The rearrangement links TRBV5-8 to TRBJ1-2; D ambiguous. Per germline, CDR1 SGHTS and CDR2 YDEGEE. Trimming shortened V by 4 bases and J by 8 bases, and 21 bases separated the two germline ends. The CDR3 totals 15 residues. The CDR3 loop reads CASSPLVVGVRGYTF. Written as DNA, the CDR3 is TGTGCCAGCAGCCCCCTCGTTGTTGGGGTTAGAGGCTACACCTTC.

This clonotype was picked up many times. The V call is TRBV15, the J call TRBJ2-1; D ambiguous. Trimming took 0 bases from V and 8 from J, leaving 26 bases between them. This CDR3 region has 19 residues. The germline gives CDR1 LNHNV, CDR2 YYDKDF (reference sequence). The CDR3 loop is CATSRDPKVAVAESHEQFF. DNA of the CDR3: TGTGCCACCAGCAGAGATCCAAAGGTCGCCGTTGCGGAGTCCCATGAGCAGTTCTTC.

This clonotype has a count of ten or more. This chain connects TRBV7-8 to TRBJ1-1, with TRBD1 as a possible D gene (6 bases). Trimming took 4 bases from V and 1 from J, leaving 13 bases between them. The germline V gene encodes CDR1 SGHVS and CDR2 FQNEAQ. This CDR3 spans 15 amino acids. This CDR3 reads CASSYGTGRNTEAFF. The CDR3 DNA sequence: TGTGCCAGCAGCTATGGAACAGGGAGGAACACTGAAGCTTTCTTT.

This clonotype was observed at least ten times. The CDR3 spells CASNMEETQYF. CDR3 coding DNA: TGCGCCAGCAATATGGAGGAGACCCAGTACTTC. V is TRBV5-1 and J is TRBJ2-5, with D unclear. The CDR3 covers 11 residues. Trimming took 6 bases from V and 5 from J, leaving 8 bases between them. Per the germline V gene, CDR1 is SGHRS and CDR2 is YFSETQ. Variable domain in full (rest from reference TRBV5-1 and TRBJ2-5): KAGVTQTPRYLIKTRGQQVTLSCSPISGHRSVSWYQQTPGQGLQFLFEYFSETQRNKGNFPGRFSGRQFSNSRSEMNVSTLELGDSALYLCASNMEETQYFGPGTRLLVL.

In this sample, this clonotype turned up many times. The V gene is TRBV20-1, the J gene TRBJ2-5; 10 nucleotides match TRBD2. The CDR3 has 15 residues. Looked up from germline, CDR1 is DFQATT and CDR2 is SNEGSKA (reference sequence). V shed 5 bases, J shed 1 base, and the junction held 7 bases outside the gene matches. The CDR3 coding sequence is TGCAGTGCTCAAATACTAGCGGGGAGCCAAGAGACCCAGTACTTC. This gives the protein CSAQILAGSQETQYF.

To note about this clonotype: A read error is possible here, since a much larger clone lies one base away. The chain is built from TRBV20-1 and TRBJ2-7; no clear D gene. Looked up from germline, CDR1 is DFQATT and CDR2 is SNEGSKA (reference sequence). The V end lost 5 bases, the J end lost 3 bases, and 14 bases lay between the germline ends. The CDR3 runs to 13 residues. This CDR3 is CSALGKAFYEQYF. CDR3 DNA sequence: TGCAGTGCTTTGGGAAAGGCCTTCTACGAGCAGTACTTC.

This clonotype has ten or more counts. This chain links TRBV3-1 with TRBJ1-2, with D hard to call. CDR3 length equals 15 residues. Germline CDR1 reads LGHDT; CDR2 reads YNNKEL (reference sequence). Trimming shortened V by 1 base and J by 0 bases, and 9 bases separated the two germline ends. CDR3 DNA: TGTGCCAGCAGCCAAGGTGGGATCACTAACTATGGCTACACCTTC. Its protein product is CASSQGGITNYGYTF.

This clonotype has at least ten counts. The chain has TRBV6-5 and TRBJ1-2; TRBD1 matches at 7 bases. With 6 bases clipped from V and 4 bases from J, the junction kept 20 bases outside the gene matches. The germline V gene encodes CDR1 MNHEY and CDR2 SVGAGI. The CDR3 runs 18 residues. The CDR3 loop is CASSSQTPRQGLGYGYTF. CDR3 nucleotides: TGTGCCAGCAGCTCCCAAACCCCGAGACAGGGTTTGGGCTATGGCTACACCTTC.

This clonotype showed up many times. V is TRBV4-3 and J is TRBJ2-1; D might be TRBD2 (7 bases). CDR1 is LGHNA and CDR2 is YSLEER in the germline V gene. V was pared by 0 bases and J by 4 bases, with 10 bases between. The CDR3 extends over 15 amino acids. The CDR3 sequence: CASSQEGRGYNEQFF. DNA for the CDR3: TGCGCCAGCAGCCAAGAGGGGAGGGGGTACAATGAGCAGTTCTTC.

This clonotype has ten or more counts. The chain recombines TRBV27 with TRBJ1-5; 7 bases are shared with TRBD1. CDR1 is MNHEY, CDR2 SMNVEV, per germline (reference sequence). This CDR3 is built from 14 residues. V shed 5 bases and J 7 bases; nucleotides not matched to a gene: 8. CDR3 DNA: TGTGCCAGCAGTCCCCTCAGGGGGAACCAGCCCCAGCATTTT. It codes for CASSPLRGNQPQHF.

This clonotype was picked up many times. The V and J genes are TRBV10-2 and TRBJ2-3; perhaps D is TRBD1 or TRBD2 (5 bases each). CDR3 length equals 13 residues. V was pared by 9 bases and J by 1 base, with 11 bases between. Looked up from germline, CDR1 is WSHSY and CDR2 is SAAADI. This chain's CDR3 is CASRDLRTDTQYF. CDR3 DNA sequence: TGCGCCAGTCGGGACCTACGCACAGATACGCAGTATTTT.

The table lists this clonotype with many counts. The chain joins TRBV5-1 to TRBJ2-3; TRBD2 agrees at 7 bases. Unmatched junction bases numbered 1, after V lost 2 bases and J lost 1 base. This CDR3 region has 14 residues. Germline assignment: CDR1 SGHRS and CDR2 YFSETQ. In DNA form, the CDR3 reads TGCGCCAGCAGCTTAGCGGGGCGCACAGATACGCAGTATTTT. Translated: CASSLAGRTDTQYF.

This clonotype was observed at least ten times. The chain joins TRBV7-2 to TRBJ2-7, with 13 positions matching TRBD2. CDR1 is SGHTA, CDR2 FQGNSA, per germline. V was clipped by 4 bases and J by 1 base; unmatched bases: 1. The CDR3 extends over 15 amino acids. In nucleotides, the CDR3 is TGTGCCAGCAGCTCGACTAGCGGGGGGTCCTACGAGCAGTACTTC. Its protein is CASSSTSGGSYEQYF.

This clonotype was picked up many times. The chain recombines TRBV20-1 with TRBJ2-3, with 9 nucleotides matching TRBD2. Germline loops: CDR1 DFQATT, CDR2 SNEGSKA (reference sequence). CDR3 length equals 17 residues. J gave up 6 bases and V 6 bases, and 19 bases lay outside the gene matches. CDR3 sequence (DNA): TGCAGTGCCCCCAGCCCCTTTACGGCGGGGGGGTTGGATACGCAGTATTTT. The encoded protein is CSAPSPFTAGGLDTQYF.

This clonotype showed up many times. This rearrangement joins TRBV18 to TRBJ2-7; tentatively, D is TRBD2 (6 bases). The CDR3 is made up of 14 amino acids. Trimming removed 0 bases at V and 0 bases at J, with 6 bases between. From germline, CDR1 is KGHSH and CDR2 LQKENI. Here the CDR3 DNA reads TGTGCCAGCTCACCACCGGGGGGCTCCTACGAGCAGTACTTC. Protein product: CASSPPGGSYEQYF.

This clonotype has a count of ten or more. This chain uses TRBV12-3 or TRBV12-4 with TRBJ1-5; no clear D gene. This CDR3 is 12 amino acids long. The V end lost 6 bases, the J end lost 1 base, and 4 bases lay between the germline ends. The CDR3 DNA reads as TGTGCCAGCAGCAAAAGCAATCAGCCCCAGCATTTT. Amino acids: CASSKSNQPQHF.

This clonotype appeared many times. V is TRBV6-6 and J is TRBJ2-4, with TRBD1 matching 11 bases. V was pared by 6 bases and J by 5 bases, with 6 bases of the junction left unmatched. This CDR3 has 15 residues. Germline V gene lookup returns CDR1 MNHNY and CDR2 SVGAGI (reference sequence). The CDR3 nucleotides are TGTGCCAGCAGGGACCCGGGACAGGGGGAAAACATTCAGTACTTC. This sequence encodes CASRDPGQGENIQYF.

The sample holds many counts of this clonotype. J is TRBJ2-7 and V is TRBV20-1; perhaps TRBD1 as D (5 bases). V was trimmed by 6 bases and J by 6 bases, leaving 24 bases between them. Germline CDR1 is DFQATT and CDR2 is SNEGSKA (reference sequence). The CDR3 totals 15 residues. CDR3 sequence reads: CSATPRVKPLGEQYF. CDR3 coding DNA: TGCAGTGCGACCCCCAGGGTAAAACCATTAGGCGAGCAGTACTTC.

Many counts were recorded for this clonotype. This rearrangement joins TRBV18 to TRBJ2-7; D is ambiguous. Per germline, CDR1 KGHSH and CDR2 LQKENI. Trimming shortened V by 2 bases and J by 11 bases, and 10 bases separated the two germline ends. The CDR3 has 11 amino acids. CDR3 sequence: CASSPAGDKYF. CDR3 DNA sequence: TGTGCCAGCTCACCAGCCGGCGATAAGTACTTC.

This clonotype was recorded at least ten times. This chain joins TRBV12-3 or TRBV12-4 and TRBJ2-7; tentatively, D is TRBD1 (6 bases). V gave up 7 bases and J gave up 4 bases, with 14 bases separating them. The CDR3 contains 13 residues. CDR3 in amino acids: CASNPAGVYEQYF. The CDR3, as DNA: TGTGCCAGCAATCCCGCAGGGGTTTACGAGCAGTACTTC.

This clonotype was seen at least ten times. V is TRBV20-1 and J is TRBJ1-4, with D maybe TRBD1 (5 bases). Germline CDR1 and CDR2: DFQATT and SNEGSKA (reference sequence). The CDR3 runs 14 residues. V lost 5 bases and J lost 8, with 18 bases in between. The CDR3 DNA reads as TGCAGTGCTCCCCGGGGGGTGGAAGAAGAAAAACTGTTTTTT. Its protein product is CSAPRGVEEEKLFF.

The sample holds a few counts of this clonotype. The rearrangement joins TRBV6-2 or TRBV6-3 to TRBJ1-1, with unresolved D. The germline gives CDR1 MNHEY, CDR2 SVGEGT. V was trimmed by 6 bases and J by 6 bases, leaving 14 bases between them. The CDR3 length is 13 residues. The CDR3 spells CASRLSGRSEAFF. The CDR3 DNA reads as TGTGCCAGCAGATTGTCTGGACGGTCTGAAGCTTTCTTT.

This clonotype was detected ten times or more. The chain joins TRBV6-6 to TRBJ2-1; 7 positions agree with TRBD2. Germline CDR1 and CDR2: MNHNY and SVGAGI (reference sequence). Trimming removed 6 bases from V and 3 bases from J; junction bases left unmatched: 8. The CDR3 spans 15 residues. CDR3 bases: TGTGCCAGCAGCCCTAGCGGAAATCTCTACAATGAGCAGTTCTTC. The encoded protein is CASSPSGNLYNEQFF.

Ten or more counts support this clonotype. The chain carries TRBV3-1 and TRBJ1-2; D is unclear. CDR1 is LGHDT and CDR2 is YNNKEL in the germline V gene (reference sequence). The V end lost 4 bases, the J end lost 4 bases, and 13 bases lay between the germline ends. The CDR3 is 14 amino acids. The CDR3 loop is CASSLHTAFYGYTF. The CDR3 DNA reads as TGTGCCAGCAGCCTGCACACAGCTTTCTATGGCTACACCTTC.

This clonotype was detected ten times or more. DNA for the CDR3: TGTGCCAGCAGCCACGGGGCCCAGGGGGTGAGCTCCTACGAGCAGTACTTC. Translation: CASSHGAQGVSSYEQYF. The chain employs TRBV4-2 and TRBJ2-7; 7 bases are shared with TRBD1. The CDR3 is 17 residues long. CDR1 and CDR2 from the germline V gene are LGHNA and YNFKEQ. Losses at the gene ends were 3 bases for V and 0 bases for J; bases not matched to a gene: 11.

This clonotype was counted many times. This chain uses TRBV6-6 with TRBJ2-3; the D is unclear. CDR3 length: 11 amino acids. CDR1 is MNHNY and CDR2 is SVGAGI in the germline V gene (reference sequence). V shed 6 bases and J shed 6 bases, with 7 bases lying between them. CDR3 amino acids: CASSLVDTQYF. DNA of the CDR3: TGTGCCAGCAGCCTGGTGGATACGCAGTATTTT.